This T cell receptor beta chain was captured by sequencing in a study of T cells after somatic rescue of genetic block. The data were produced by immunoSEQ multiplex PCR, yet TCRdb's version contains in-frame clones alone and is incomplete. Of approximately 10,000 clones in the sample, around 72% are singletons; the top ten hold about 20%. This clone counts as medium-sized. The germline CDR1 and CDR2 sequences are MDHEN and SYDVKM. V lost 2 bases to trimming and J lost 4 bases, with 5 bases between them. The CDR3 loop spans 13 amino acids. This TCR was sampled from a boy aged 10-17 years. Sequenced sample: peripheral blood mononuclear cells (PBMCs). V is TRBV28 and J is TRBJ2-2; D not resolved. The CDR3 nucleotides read TGTGCCAGCAGTTTAACGAGCACCGGGGAGCTGTTTTTT. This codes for CASSLTSTGELFF. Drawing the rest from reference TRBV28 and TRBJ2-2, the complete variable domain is DVKVTQSSRYLVKRTGEKVFLECVQDMDHENMFWYRQDPGLGLRLIYFSYDVKMKEKGDIPEGYSVSREKKERFSLILESASTNQTSMYLCASSLTSTGELFFGEGSRLTVL.